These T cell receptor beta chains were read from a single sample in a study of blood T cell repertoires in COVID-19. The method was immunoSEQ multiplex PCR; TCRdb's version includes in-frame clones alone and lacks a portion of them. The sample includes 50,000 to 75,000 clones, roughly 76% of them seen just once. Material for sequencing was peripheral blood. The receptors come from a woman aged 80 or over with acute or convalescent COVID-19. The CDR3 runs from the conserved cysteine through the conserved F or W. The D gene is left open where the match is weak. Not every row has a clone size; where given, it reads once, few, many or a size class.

TGTGCCAGCAGTTACTCGAGGTTCACTGAAGCTTTCTTT	CASSYSRFTEAFF	TRBV6-2/TRBV6-3	TRBJ1-1	.	.
TGTGCCAGCAGCCCGACTATGGGAATCGGGGAGACCCAGTACTTC	CASSPTMGIGETQYF	TRBV11-2	TRBJ2-5	.	.
TGTGCCAGCAGCTTAGATCTGGGACAACCAAGCGAAAAACTGTTTTTT	CASSLDLGQPSEKLFF	TRBV5-8	TRBJ1-4	.	.
TGCAGTGCTAGCAGTAACTATGGCTACACCTTC	CSASSNYGYTF	TRBV20-1	TRBJ1-2	few	.
TGTGCCAGCAGACCGATAGGGGGGCGAGCCCCTTCCGGGGGGTATGAGCAGTTCTTC	CASRPIGGRAPSGGYEQFF	TRBV7-9	TRBJ2-1	.	.
TGTGCCAGCAGCAAAAAGTCGGGGCAGCGGGAGAGAGCCGGGGAGCTGTTTTTT	CASSKKSGQRERAGELFF	TRBV21-1	TRBJ2-2	.	.
TGTGCCTGGAGTCCTCACCCCGGGGGGGGCCGGACAGATACGCAGTATTTT	CAWSPHPGGGRTDTQYF	TRBV30	TRBJ2-3	.	TRBD2
TGTGCCAGCAGCCAAGAACAGGGGAGCAATCAGCCCCAGCATTTT	CASSQEQGSNQPQHF	TRBV4-2	TRBJ1-5	.	TRBD1
TGCAGTGCTAGTCCCGCGCCGCCCGGTATACAGCCCCAGCATTTT	CSASPAPPGIQPQHF	TRBV20-1	TRBJ1-5	.	.
TGTGCCAGCAGCCAAAAAGAGATAGCGGGAGCAGTGTTTGGCGGGGAGCTGTTTTTT	CASSQKEIAGAVFGGELFF	TRBV3-1/TRBV3-2	TRBJ2-2	.	TRBD2
TGTGCCAGCAGTGGGGAGGCCCGGGTTTATCAGCCCCAGCATTTT	CASSGEARVYQPQHF	TRBV2	TRBJ1-5	.	.
TGTGCCAGCAGTCGGGGTGGGGACGAGCAGTACTTC	CASSRGGDEQYF	TRBV7-9	TRBJ2-7	.	.
TGTGCCAGCAGCTCCAGGGACAGGGGGCTTTATAGCAATCAGCCCCAGCATTTT	CASSSRDRGLYSNQPQHF	TRBV11-2	TRBJ1-5	.	TRBD1
TGTGCCAGCAGTCGCTCCCCCCCGGGACAGGGGTTCACCTACGAGCAGTACTTC	CASSRSPPGQGFTYEQYF	TRBV6-6	TRBJ2-7	few	TRBD1
TGTGCCAGCTCACCTAACGGGGGGGGCGATCAGCCCCAGCATTTT	CASSPNGGGDQPQHF	TRBV18	TRBJ1-5	.	.
TGTGCCAGCTCACCGATAACGAGCGGACGGTACAATGAGCAGTTCTTC	CASSPITSGRYNEQFF	TRBV18	TRBJ2-1	.	.
TGTGCCAGTAGAGAGACCGGGACTAGCGGGAGGGGTGAGCAGTTCTTC	CASRETGTSGRGEQFF	TRBV19	TRBJ2-1	.	TRBD2
TGTGCCAGCAGCTTTTCGAGGAGCTCCTACAATGAGCAGTTCTTC	CASSFSRSSYNEQFF	TRBV7-8	TRBJ2-1	.	.
TGTGCCAGCTCACCAGACAGGGTGACCACTGGAAACACCATATATTTT	CASSPDRVTTGNTIYF	TRBV18	TRBJ1-3	.	TRBD1
TGTGCCAGCAGCTTACAAGGGGGTGCGGGCTACACCTTC	CASSLQGGAGYTF	TRBV7-9	TRBJ1-2	.	.
TGTGCCAGCAGCTTAGACGGGGCCAAAAACATTCAGTACTTC	CASSLDGAKNIQYF	TRBV7-2	TRBJ2-4	.	.
TGTGCCAGCAGTGTACAGGTGTCTGAAGCTTTCTTT	CASSVQVSEAFF	TRBV28	TRBJ1-1	.	.
TGTGCCAGCAGCTCACAGGGGTATTCCTACAATGAGCAGTTCTTC	CASSSQGYSYNEQFF	TRBV7-2	TRBJ2-1	many	TRBD1
TGTGCCATCAGGGCCGGAGGGGGCGGCAATCAGCCCCAGCATTTT	CAIRAGGGGNQPQHF	TRBV10-3	TRBJ1-5	.	TRBD1
TGTGCCAGCAGTTTAGCAGCGAACACTGAAGCTTTCTTT	CASSLAANTEAFF	TRBV12-3/TRBV12-4	TRBJ1-1	.	.
TGTGCCAGCAGCTTAGCCAGGTCTAACTATGGCTACACCTTC	CASSLARSNYGYTF	TRBV7-9	TRBJ1-2	.	.
TGTGCCAGCAGCTTAGGGGGTAGCGGGAGCCTCAGGGAGCAGTTCTTC	CASSLGGSGSLREQFF	TRBV11-2	TRBJ2-1	once	TRBD2
TGTGCCAGCAGTTTAGGACATCCCTACGAGCAGTACTTC	CASSLGHPYEQYF	TRBV28	TRBJ2-7	few	.
TGTGCCAGCAGTTTCGACAGATCGGCTGGAAACACCATATATTTT	CASSFDRSAGNTIYF	TRBV27	TRBJ1-3	once	.
TGCGCCAGCAGCTCCCTAGACAGTTACTATGGCTACACCTTC	CASSSLDSYYGYTF	TRBV5-1	TRBJ1-2	.	.
TGTGCCAGTAGTTTCCCCGGACAAGTCGGGAGGGGCTACACCTTC	CASSFPGQVGRGYTF	TRBV19	TRBJ1-2	.	.
TGCAGCGTTCAGAACACTGAAGCTTTCTTT	CSVQNTEAFF	TRBV29-1	TRBJ1-1	.	.
TGCGCCAGCAGCCCCAGACAGGGAAACTATGGCTACACCTTC	CASSPRQGNYGYTF	TRBV5-1	TRBJ1-2	.	TRBD1
TGTGCCAGCAGTTCAATCGGGGATAACACTGAAGCTTTCTTT	CASSSIGDNTEAFF	TRBV6-6	TRBJ1-1	.	.
TGTGCCAGCAGCGTTGACAGCGGGGGGGGCTACACCTTC	CASSVDSGGGYTF	TRBV5-4	TRBJ1-2	.	.
TGTGCCAGCAGTGACACTGATGGGACAGCTCCGGGGGACACTGAAGCTTTCTTT	CASSDTDGTAPGDTEAFF	TRBV6-4	TRBJ1-1	.	TRBD1
TGTGCCAGCACCGACTTAATTGGCGGGAGAACAGATACGCAGTATTTT	CASTDLIGGRTDTQYF	TRBV9	TRBJ2-3	few	TRBD2
TGTGCCAGCAGCCGCGCCAATGAGCAGTTCTTC	CASSRANEQFF	TRBV9	TRBJ2-1	.	.
TGTGCCAGCAGCCAGCTCCCCGAGGGGGACCATGGCTACACCTTC	CASSQLPEGDHGYTF	TRBV4-2	TRBJ1-2	.	.
TGTGCCAGCAGCTGTAGTCGACAGTGCTATAGCAATCAGCCCCAGCATTTT	CASSCSRQCYSNQPQHF	TRBV7-3	TRBJ1-5	.	.
TGTGCCAGCAGCCGTTATACGGGAGGGCCGCGGTTCTTC	CASSRYTGGPRFF	TRBV7-3	TRBJ2-1	.	TRBD2